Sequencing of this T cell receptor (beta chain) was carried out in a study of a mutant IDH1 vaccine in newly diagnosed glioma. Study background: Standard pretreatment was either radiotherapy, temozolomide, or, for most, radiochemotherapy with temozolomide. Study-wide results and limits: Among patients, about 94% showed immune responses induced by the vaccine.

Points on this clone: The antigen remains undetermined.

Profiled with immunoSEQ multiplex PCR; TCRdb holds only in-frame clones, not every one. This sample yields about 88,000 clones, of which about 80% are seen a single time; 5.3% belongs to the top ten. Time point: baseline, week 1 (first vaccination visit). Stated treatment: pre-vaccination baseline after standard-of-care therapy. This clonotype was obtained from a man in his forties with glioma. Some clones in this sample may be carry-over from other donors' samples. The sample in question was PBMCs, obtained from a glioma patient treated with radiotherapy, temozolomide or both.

CDR3 sequence: CSGGGSYEQYF. For the CDR3, the DNA is TGCAGCGGCGGGGGGTCCTACGAGCAGTACTTC. V gene TRBV29-1 combines with J gene TRBJ2-7; 8 bases are shared with TRBD2. The V segment lost 7 bases and the J segment 1 base; nucleotides outside the gene matches: 0. This CDR3 is 11 amino acids long. Germline values: CDR1 SQVTM, CDR2 ANQGSEA.